The text below deals with one T cell receptor beta chain. This CDR3 is built from 12 residues. From germline, CDR1 is WSHSY and CDR2 SAAADI. V lost 3 bases and J 4 bases, leaving 4 bases between the germline ends. The data were taken from a study of blood T cell repertoires in COVID-19. About the study: Acute-phase and convalescent COVID-19 samples originated in the United States, Italy and Spain. T cells, B-cell-depleted T cells, or PBMCs supplied cDNA or gDNA.

Authors' processing steps: Quantification of nucleated cells was approximated via reference gene primer amplification. Only in-frame clones appear in the TCRdb table, and some are missing; sequencing was by immunoSEQ multiplex PCR. For V, J and clone size, that table is used; D and trimming come from the DNA. Of about 82,000 clones listed, around four fifths are singletons. This clonotype originated in a man at least 80 years old with active or convalescent COVID-19. Sequencing was done on a sample of peripheral blood. The V gene is TRBV10-2, the J gene TRBJ1-5, with D unresolved. The CDR3 spells CASSDPNQPQHF. DNA of the CDR3: TGCGCCAGCAGTGACCCTAATCAGCCCCAGCATTTT.